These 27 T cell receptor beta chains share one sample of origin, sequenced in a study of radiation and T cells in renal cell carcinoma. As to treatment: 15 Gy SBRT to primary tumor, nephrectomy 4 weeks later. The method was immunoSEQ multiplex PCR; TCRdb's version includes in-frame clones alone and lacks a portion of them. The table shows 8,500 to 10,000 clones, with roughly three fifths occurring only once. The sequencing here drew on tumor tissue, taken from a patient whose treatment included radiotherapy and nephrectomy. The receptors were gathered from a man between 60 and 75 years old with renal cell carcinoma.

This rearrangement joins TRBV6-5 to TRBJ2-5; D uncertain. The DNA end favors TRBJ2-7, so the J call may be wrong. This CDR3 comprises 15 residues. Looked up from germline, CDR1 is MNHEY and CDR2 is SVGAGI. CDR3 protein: CASTTDGPFTYEQYF. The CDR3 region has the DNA TGTGCCAGCACCACGGACGGACCGTTCACCTACGAGCAGTACTTC.

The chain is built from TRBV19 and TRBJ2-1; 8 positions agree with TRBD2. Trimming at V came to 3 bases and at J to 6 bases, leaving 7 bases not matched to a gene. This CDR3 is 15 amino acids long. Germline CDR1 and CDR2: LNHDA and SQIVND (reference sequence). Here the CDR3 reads CASSMGSGRVNEQFF. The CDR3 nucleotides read TGTGCCAGTAGTATGGGAAGCGGGAGAGTCAATGAGCAGTTCTTC.

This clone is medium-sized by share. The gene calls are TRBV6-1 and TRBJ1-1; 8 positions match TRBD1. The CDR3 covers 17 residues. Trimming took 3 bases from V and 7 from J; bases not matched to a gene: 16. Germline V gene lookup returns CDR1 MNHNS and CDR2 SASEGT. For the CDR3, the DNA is TGTGCCAGCAGTGACATCAGGGGGCGCAGATCCGGACTTGAAGCTTTCTTT. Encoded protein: CASSDIRGRRSGLEAFF.

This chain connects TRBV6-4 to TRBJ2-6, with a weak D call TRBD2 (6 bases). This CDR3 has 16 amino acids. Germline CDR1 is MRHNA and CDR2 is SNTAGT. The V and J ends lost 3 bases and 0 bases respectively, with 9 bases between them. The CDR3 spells CASSEDSGSGANVLTF. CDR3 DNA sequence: TGTGCCAGCAGTGAGGATAGCGGCTCTGGGGCCAACGTCCTGACTTTC.

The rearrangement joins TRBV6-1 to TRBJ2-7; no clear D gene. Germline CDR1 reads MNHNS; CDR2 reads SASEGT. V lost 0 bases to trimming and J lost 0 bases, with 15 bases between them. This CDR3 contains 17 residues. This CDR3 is CASSEATRLTDSYEQYF. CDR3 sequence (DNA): TGTGCCAGCAGTGAAGCGACGCGGCTGACCGACTCCTACGAGCAGTACTTC.

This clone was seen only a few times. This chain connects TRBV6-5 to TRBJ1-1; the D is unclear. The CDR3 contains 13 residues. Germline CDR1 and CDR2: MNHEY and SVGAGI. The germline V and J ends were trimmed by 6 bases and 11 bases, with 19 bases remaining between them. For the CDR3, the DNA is TGTGCCAGCAGCCAAAGGGTTGACTTAGGGGCTTTCTTT. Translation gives CASSQRVDLGAFF.

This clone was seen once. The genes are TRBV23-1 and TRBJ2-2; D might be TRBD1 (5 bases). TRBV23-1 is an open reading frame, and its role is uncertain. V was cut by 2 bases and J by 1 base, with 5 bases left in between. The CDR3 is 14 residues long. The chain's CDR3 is CASSQQGNTGELFF. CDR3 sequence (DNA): TGCGCCAGCAGTCAACAGGGGAACACCGGGGAGCTGTTTTTT.

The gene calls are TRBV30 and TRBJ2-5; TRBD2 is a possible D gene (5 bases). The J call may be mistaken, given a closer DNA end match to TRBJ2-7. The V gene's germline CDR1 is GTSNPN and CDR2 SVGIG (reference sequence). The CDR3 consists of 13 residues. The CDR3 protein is CAWSAGNYYEQYF. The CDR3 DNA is TGTGCCTGGAGTGCGGGAAATTACTACGAGCAGTACTTC.

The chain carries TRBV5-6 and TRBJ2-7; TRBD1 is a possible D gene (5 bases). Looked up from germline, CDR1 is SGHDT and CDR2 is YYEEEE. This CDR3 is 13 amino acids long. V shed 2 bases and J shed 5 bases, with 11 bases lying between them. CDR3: CASSFSGLHEQYF. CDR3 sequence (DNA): TGTGCCAGCAGCTTTTCAGGGCTCCACGAGCAGTACTTC.

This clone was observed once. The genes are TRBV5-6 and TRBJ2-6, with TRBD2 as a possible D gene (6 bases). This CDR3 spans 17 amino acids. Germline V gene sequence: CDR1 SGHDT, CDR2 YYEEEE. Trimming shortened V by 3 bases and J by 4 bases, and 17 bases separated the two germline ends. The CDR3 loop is CASSSYTGLPGANVLTF. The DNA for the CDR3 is TGTGCCAGCAGCTCCTATACGGGACTGCCGGGGGCCAACGTCCTGACTTTC.

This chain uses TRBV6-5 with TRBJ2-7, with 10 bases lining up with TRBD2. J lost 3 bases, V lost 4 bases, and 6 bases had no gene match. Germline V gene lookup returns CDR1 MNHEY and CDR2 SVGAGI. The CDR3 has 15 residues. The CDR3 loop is CASSFGASGSYEQYF. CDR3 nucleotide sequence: TGTGCCAGCAGTTTTGGGGCTAGCGGGAGCTACGAGCAGTACTTC.

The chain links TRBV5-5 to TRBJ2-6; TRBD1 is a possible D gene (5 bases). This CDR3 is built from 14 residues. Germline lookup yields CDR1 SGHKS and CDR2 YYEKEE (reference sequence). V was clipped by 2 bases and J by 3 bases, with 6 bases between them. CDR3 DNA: TGTGCCAGCAGCTTCAGGGATGGGGCCAACGTCCTGACTTTC. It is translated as CASSFRDGANVLTF.

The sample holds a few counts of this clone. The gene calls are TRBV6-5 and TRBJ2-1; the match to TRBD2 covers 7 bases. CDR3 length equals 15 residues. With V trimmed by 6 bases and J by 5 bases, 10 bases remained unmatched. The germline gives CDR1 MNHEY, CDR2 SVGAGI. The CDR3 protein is CASRRGLDLDNEQFF. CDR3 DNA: TGTGCCAGCAGACGCGGACTAGACCTTGACAATGAGCAGTTCTTC.

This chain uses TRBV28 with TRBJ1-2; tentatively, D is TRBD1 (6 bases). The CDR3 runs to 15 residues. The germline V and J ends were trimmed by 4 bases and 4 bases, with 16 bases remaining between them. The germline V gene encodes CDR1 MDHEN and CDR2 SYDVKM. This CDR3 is CASSSVGQLSYGYTF. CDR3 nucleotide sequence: TGTGCCAGCAGTTCAGTCGGACAGCTCAGCTATGGCTACACCTTC.

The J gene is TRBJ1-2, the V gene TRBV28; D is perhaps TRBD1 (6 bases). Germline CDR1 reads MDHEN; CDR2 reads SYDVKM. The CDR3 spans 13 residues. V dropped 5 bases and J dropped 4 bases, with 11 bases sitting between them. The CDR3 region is CASSTGGSYGYTF. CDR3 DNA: TGTGCCAGCAGTACGGGGGGCAGCTATGGCTACACCTTC.

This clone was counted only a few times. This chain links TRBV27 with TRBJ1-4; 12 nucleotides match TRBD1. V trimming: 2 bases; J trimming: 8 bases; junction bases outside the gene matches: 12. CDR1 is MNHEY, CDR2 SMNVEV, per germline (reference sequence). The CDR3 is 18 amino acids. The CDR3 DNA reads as TGTGCCAGCAGTTTAGTGGGGACAGGGGGCGCCCCCGGAGAAAAACTGTTTTTT. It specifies CASSLVGTGGAPGEKLFF.

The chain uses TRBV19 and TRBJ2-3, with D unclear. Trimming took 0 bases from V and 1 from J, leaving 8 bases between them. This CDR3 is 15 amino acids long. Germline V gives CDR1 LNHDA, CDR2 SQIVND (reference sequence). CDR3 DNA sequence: TGTGCCAGTAGTATAGATCCGGTTGGCACAGATACGCAGTATTTT. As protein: CASSIDPVGTDTQYF.

The CDR3 here is CASSLTGYEAFF. For the CDR3, the DNA is TGCGCCAGCAGCTTGACAGGTTATGAAGCTTTCTTT. This chain connects TRBV10-1 to TRBJ1-1; D is possibly TRBD1 (6 bases). V shed 6 bases and J shed 7 bases, with 12 bases lying between them. CDR3 size: 12 residues. Germline V gene data show CDR1 as WNHNN and CDR2 as SYGVQD (reference sequence).

The CDR3 sequence: CASKKFQETQYF. CDR3 DNA: TGTGCCAGCAAAAAGTTCCAAGAGACCCAGTACTTC. The rearrangement links TRBV27 to TRBJ2-5; no firm D call. Between the trimmed V and J ends, which lost 7 bases and 1 base, there was a span of 7 bases. The CDR3 is made up of 12 amino acids. Looked up from germline, CDR1 is MNHEY and CDR2 is SMNVEV (reference sequence).

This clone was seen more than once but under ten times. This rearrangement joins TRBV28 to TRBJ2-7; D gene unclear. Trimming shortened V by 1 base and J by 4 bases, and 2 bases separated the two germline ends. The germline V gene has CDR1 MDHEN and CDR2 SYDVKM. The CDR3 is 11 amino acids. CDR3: CASSLFYEQYF. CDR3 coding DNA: TGTGCCAGCAGTTTATTTTACGAGCAGTACTTC.

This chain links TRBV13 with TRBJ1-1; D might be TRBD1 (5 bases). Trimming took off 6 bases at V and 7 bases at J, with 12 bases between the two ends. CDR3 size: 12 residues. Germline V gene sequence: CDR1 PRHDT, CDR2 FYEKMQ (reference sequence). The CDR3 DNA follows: TGTGCCAGCAGTTTCACAGGTCATGAAGCTTTCTTT. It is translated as CASSFTGHEAFF. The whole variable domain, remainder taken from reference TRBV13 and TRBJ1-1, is AAGVIQSPRHLIKEKRETATLKCYPIPRHDTVYWYQQGPGQDPQFLISFYEKMQSDKGSIPDRFSAQQFSDYHSELNMSSLELGDSALYFCASSFTGHEAFFGQGTRLTVV.

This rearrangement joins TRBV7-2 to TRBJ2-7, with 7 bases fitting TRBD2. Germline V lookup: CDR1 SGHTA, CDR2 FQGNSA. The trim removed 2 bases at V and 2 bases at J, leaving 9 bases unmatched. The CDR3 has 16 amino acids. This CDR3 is CASSLSPGGIPYEQYF. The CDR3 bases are TGTGCCAGCAGCTTAAGCCCGGGAGGTATCCCCTACGAGCAGTACTTC.

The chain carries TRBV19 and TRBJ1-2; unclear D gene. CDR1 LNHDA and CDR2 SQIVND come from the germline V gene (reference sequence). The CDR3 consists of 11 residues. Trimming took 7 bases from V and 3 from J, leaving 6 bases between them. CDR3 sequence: CASTFDYGYTF. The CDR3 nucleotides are TGTGCCAGTACATTCGACTATGGCTACACCTTC.

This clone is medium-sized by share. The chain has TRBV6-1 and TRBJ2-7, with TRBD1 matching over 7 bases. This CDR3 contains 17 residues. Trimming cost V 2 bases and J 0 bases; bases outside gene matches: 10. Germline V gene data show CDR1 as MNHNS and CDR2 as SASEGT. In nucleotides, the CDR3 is TGTGCCAGCAGTGAAAGAGGGATACAGGGGAGCTCCTACGAGCAGTACTTC. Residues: CASSERGIQGSSYEQYF.

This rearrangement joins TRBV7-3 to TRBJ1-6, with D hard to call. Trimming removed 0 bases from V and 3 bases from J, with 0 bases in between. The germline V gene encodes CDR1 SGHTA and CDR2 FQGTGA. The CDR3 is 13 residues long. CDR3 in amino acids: CASSLTYNSPLHF. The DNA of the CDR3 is TGTGCCAGCAGCTTAACCTATAATTCACCCCTCCACTTT.

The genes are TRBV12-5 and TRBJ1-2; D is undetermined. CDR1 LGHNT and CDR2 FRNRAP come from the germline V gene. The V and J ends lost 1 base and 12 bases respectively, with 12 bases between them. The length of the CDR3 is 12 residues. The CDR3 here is CASGLDNRGHTF. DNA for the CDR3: TGTGCTAGTGGTTTGGACAATCGTGGGCACACCTTC. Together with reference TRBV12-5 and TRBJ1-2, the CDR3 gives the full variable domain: DARVTQTPRHKVTEMGQEVTMRCQPILGHNTVFWYRQTMMQGLELLAYFRNRAPLDDSGMPKDRFSAEMPDATLATLKIQPSEPRDSAVYFCASGLDNRGHTFGSGTRLTVV.

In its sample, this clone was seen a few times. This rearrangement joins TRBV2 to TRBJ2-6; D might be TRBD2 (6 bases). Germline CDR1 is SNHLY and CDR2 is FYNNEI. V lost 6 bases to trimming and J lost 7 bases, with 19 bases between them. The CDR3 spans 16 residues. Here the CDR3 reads CASRYPGGVEANVLTF. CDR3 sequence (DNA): TGTGCCAGCAGGTATCCCGGAGGGGTGGAAGCCAACGTCCTGACTTTC. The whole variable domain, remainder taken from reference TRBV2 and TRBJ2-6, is EPEVTQTPSHQVTQMGQEVILRCVPISNHLYFYWYRQILGQKVEFLVSFYNNEISEKSEIFDDQFSVERPDGSNFTLKIRSTKLEDSAMYFCASRYPGGVEANVLTFGAGSRLTVL.